These 25 T cell receptor beta chains were all obtained from the same sample, sequenced in a study of T cell responses to AZD1222 COVID-19 vaccine. TCRdb's table, derived via immunoSEQ multiplex PCR, lists solely in-frame clones and lacks some. This table has around 120,000 clones, 85% to 95% appearing once. The sequencing here drew on peripheral blood, taken 28 days after the second AZD1222 dose. The receptor set was obtained from an adult who received the AZD1222 COVID-19 vaccine.

The gene calls are TRBV10-3 and TRBJ1-1; no reliable D call. Germline assignment: CDR1 ENHRY and CDR2 SYGVKD. CDR3 size: 15 residues. Trimming removed 3 bases from V and 0 bases from J, with 11 bases in between. The CDR3 spells CAISEGISMNTEAFF. The CDR3 region has the DNA TGTGCCATCAGTGAAGGGATCTCCATGAACACTGAAGCTTTCTTT.

This chain uses TRBV15 with TRBJ1-3, with D perhaps TRBD1 (6 bases). The CDR3 consists of 15 residues. From germline, CDR1 is LNHNV and CDR2 YYDKDF (reference sequence). Trimming took 6 bases from V and 0 from J, leaving 12 bases between them. Written as DNA, the CDR3 is TGTGCCACCAGGCGCGACAGGAACTCTGGAAACACCATATATTTT. Protein sequence: CATRRDRNSGNTIYF.

The chain combines TRBV7-2 with TRBJ2-2; tentatively, D is TRBD2 (5 bases). The CDR3 runs to 16 residues. V lost 8 bases, J lost 1 base, and 17 bases lay in between. CDR1 and CDR2 from the germline V gene are SGHTA and FQGNSA. As DNA, the CDR3 is TGTGCCAGCGCCCGAGGAGGCGTAGGGAACACCGGGGAGCTGTTTTTT. Translated, it gives CASARGGVGNTGELFF.

V gene TRBV6-2 or TRBV6-3 combines with J gene TRBJ2-3; 8 nucleotides line up with TRBD2. J gave up 6 bases and V 7 bases, and 12 bases lay outside the gene matches. Germline V gene data show CDR1 as MNHEY and CDR2 as SVGEGT. This CDR3 contains 15 residues. DNA of the CDR3: TGTGCCAGCACCCCGGGGGGGGGTCCGGCTGATACGCAGTATTTT. Its protein is CASTPGGGPADTQYF.

The CDR3 loop reads CASAGTDYGYTF. The CDR3 nucleotides read TGTGCTAGTGCCGGGACGGACTATGGCTACACCTTC. The rearrangement uses TRBV12-5 and TRBJ1-2, with a weak D call TRBD1 (5 bases). Trimming pared 7 bases from V and 3 bases from J, leaving 9 bases between. Germline V gene data show CDR1 as LGHNT and CDR2 as FRNRAP. The CDR3 totals 12 residues.

The chain couples TRBV29-1 to TRBJ2-7; D is perhaps TRBD2 (6 bases). The germline gives CDR1 SQVTM, CDR2 ANQGSEA. The CDR3 consists of 14 residues. Trimming cost V 2 bases and J 6 bases, with 17 bases left between them. The CDR3 nucleotides read TGCAGCGTTGAAAAACCGGGGGTGACACGCGAGCAGTACTTC. Translation: CSVEKPGVTREQYF.

This clone was found a few times. This sequence joins TRBV11-2 and TRBJ1-6; maybe TRBD1 (6 bases). This CDR3 region has 14 residues. The V gene lost 2 bases and the J gene lost 6 bases, with 8 bases spanning the gap. Looked up from germline, CDR1 is SGHAT and CDR2 is FQNNGV. The CDR3 DNA reads as TGTGCCAGCAGCTTAACAGGGATTAATTCACCCCTCCACTTT. Protein: CASSLTGINSPLHF.

This chain joins TRBV5-6 and TRBJ2-5, with 8 bases fitting TRBD1. With 4 bases clipped from V and 4 bases from J, the junction kept 6 bases outside the gene matches. Germline CDR1 reads SGHDT; CDR2 reads YYEEEE. This CDR3 spans 14 amino acids. CDR3 sequence reads: CASSRPDRGETQYF. Written as DNA, the CDR3 is TGTGCCAGCAGCCGCCCTGACAGGGGAGAGACCCAGTACTTC. Together with reference TRBV5-6 and TRBJ2-5, the CDR3 gives the full variable domain: DAGVTQSPTHLIKTRGQQVTLRCSPKSGHDTVSWYQQALGQGPQFIFQYYEEEERQRGNFPDRFSGHQFPNYSSELNVNALLLGDSALYLCASSRPDRGETQYFGPGTRLLVL.

The V gene is TRBV19, the J gene TRBJ1-3; D may be TRBD1 (5 bases). Trimming took 9 bases from V and 8 from J, leaving 20 bases between them. From germline, CDR1 is LNHDA and CDR2 SQIVND (reference sequence). This CDR3 is 14 amino acids long. CDR3 loop: CASDPGGDVDTIYF. In nucleotides, the CDR3 is TGTGCCAGCGACCCCGGGGGAGATGTGGACACCATATATTTT.

This CDR3 reads CASSVGRRRHNEQFF. The CDR3 DNA follows: TGTGCCAGCAGCGTAGGAAGGCGGAGACACAATGAGCAGTTCTTC. The chain recombines TRBV9 with TRBJ2-1; D unclear. CDR3 length: 15 residues. Germline V CDR1 and CDR2: SGDLS, YYNGEE. V dropped 0 bases and J dropped 5 bases, with 12 bases sitting between them. Drawing the rest from reference TRBV9 and TRBJ2-1, the complete variable domain is DSGVTQTPKHLITATGQRVTLRCSPRSGDLSVYWYQQSLDQGLQFLIQYYNGEERAKGNILERFSAQQFPDLHSELNLSSLELGDSALYFCASSVGRRRHNEQFFGPGTRLTVL.

This chain connects TRBV19 to TRBJ1-4, with D possibly being TRBD1 (5 bases). V was trimmed by 2 bases and J by 0 bases, leaving 10 bases between them. From germline, CDR1 is LNHDA and CDR2 SQIVND (reference sequence). The CDR3 sequence is 16 residues long. The DNA of the CDR3 is TGTGCCAGTAGTATATGGGTGACAGCAACTAATGAAAAACTGTTTTTT. This encodes CASSIWVTATNEKLFF.

This rearrangement joins TRBV3-1 (or the pseudogene TRBV3-2) to TRBJ1-5; tentative D call: TRBD1 (5 bases). Trimming cost V 1 base and J 7 bases, with 14 bases left between them. Germline V gene sequence: CDR1 LGHDT, CDR2 YNNKEL (reference sequence). This CDR3 has 15 residues. CDR3 DNA: TGTGCCAGCAGCCAAGGTCCAGGGAACAACCAGCCCCAGCATTTT. Translating it yields CASSQGPGNNQPQHF.

J is TRBJ2-5 and V is TRBV5-6; TRBD2 matches at 7 bases. Germline loops: CDR1 SGHDT, CDR2 YYEEEE. The junction had 9 bases not matched to a gene; V was cut back by 4 bases and J by 3 bases. CDR3 length equals 15 residues. CDR3 DNA sequence: TGTGCCAGCAGCCCCGGATTTCGGGGGGAAGAGACCCAGTACTTC. It translates to CASSPGFRGEETQYF.

The V gene is TRBV30, the J gene TRBJ1-6; D is undetermined. Germline loops: CDR1 GTSNPN, CDR2 SVGIG (reference sequence). V shed 0 bases and J shed 0 bases, with 12 bases lying between them. The CDR3 totals 17 residues. The CDR3 reads CAWSVPNLSSYNSPLHF. CDR3 DNA: TGTGCCTGGAGTGTACCCAACTTGAGCTCCTATAATTCACCCCTCCACTTT.

The chain couples TRBV5-1 to TRBJ1-5; the match to TRBD1 covers 7 bases. The CDR3 covers 14 residues. Germline V gene lookup returns CDR1 SGHRS and CDR2 YFSETQ. V was clipped by 4 bases and J by 3 bases; unmatched bases: 4. The CDR3 loop is CASSLGQTNQPQHF. CDR3 coding DNA: TGCGCCAGCAGCCTGGGACAGACCAATCAGCCCCAGCATTTT.

This rearrangement joins TRBV7-2 to TRBJ2-7; TRBD2 agrees at 10 bases. The CDR3 spans 15 residues. Germline V CDR1 and CDR2: SGHTA, FQGNSA. Trimming cost V 5 bases and J 2 bases; bases outside gene matches: 6. This CDR3 reads CASSRPSGGTYEQYF. As DNA, the CDR3 is TGTGCCAGCAGCCGCCCTAGCGGGGGAACCTACGAGCAGTACTTC.

CDR3 in amino acids: CASSLGLAERYNEQFF. The CDR3 nucleotides are TGCGCCAGCAGCCTGGGACTAGCTGAGCGCTACAATGAGCAGTTCTTC. The chain carries TRBV4-3 and TRBJ2-1, with 9 bases lining up with TRBD2. The germline gives CDR1 LGHNA, CDR2 YSLEER. The CDR3 has 16 amino acids. The trim removed 4 bases at V and 3 bases at J, leaving 7 bases unmatched.

The chain employs TRBV7-2 and TRBJ1-3, with D possibly TRBD1 on 5 matching bases. V gave up 4 bases and J gave up 3 bases, with 10 bases separating them. This CDR3 comprises 14 residues. Germline V gene data show CDR1 as SGHTA and CDR2 as FQGNSA. The CDR3 DNA follows: TGTGCCAGCAGCTCTCTGACAGATGGAAACACCATATATTTT. Its protein product is CASSSLTDGNTIYF.

The chain is built from TRBV11-2 and TRBJ1-2; 12 bases match TRBD1. Germline CDR1 and CDR2: SGHAT and FQNNGV. This CDR3 has 17 residues. Germline trimming cut 2 bases from V and 8 bases from J; bases unmatched to any gene: 12. The CDR3 here is CASSLSGTGGLNYGYTF. The CDR3 bases are TGTGCCAGCAGCTTAAGCGGGACAGGGGGCTTGAATTACGGCTACACCTTC. Together with reference TRBV11-2 and TRBJ1-2, the CDR3 gives the full variable domain: EAGVAQSPRYKIIEKRQSVAFWCNPISGHATLYWYQQILGQGPKLLIQFQNNGVVDDSQLPKDRFSAERLKGVDSTLKIQPAKLEDSAVYLCASSLSGTGGLNYGYTFGSGTRLTVV.

V and J are TRBV3-1 (or the pseudogene TRBV3-2) and TRBJ2-3, with D possibly matching TRBD2 (6 bases). Trimming removed 6 bases at V and 2 bases at J, with 15 bases between. Germline V gene data show CDR1 as LGHDT and CDR2 as YNNKEL (reference sequence). This CDR3 spans 15 amino acids. CDR3 amino acids: CASRRSGSHTDTQYF. As DNA, the CDR3 is TGTGCCAGCAGGCGCAGCGGGTCCCACACAGATACGCAGTATTTT.

The chain combines TRBV20-1 with TRBJ1-5; no reliable D call. This CDR3 comprises 14 residues. Per germline, CDR1 DFQATT and CDR2 SNEGSKA (reference sequence). Trimming took off 3 bases at V and 6 bases at J, with 15 bases between the two ends. This chain's CDR3 is CSASSEMVSQPQHF. The CDR3 nucleotides are TGCAGTGCTAGTAGCGAAATGGTTAGTCAGCCCCAGCATTTT.

This clone turned up a few times. This chain joins TRBV7-2 and TRBJ1-5, with D tentatively TRBD1 (6 bases). Trimming removed 4 bases from V and 2 bases from J, with 12 bases in between. The germline gives CDR1 SGHTA, CDR2 FQGNSA. The CDR3 sequence is 15 residues long. CDR3 nucleotides: TGTGCCAGCAGCTGGGACATATCTCGCAATCAGCCCCAGCATTTT. This sequence encodes CASSWDISRNQPQHF.

The rearrangement uses TRBV2 and TRBJ1-3; no definite D call. V was shortened by 4 bases and J by 0 bases, with 13 bases between the two germline ends. The CDR3 runs to 16 residues. Germline CDR1 SNHLY, CDR2 FYNNEI. The CDR3 sequence is CASSGSYASSGNTIYF. The CDR3 coding sequence is TGTGCCAGCAGTGGGTCTTATGCGAGCTCTGGAAACACCATATATTTT.

The DNA of the CDR3 is TGTGCCAGCGCAGGGGGCCGCGAGCAGTACTTC. Its translation is CASAGGREQYF. The rearrangement links TRBV6-5 to TRBJ2-7; 8 nucleotides agree with TRBD1. V dropped 8 bases and J dropped 6; count of bases not matched to a gene: 3. Germline CDR1 MNHEY, CDR2 SVGAGI. There are 11 residues in the CDR3.

The rearrangement joins TRBV15 to TRBJ1-1, with a possible D match to TRBD1 (5 bases). This CDR3 is 17 amino acids long. Germline lookup yields CDR1 LNHNV and CDR2 YYDKDF (reference sequence). Trimming shortened V by 0 bases and J by 8 bases, and 22 bases separated the two germline ends. CDR3 loop: CATSRDWLGQELFEAFF. The CDR3 bases are TGTGCCACCAGCAGAGATTGGCTGGGGCAGGAATTATTCGAAGCTTTCTTT. Based on the CDR3 plus reference TRBV15 and TRBJ1-1, the full variable domain is DAMVIQNPRYQVTQFGKPVTLSCSQTLNHNVMYWYQQKSSQAPKLLFHYYDKDFNNEADTPDNFQSRRPNTSFCFLDIRSPGLGDTAMYLCATSRDWLGQELFEAFFGQGTRLTVV.